The rows below give T cell receptor beta chains drawn from one sample of a study of response to subunit inactivated influenza vaccine. TCRdb reanalysed the RT-PCR reads using MiXCR and keeps one entry per CDR3 protein. The sample includes hundreds of thousands of distinct CDR3 sequences, less than 10% seen only once; the top ten take around 13%. The sequences come from PBMCs from blood, collected around 25 months after vaccination. The receptors were sampled from a man between 50 and 75 years old who received an inactivated influenza vaccine. Each CDR3 is given with its conserved first and last residue. The order of the fields is D gene, J gene, clone size, V gene, CDR3 protein, CDR3 DNA. The D gene is left open where the match is weak. Size tells how often a clone was seen (once, few, many) or the class of an expanded clone, and some rows leave it out.

TRBD1	TRBJ2-7	few	TRBV6-1	CASSGTRTGVYEQYF	TGTGCCAGCAGCGGCACTAGGACAGGGGTATACGAGCAGTACTTC
NA	TRBJ1-5	few	TRBV20-1	CSARDVWEDYSNQPQHF	TGCAGTGCTAGAGATGTTTGGGAGGACTATAGCAATCAGCCCCAGCATTTT
TRBD2	TRBJ2-7	NA	TRBV20-1	CSARDLGLAVYEQYF	TGCAGTGCTAGAGATTTGGGACTAGCGGTCTACGAGCAGTACTTC
TRBD1	TRBJ2-2	few	TRBV13	CASSLDWTGESGELFF	TGTGCCAGCAGCTTAGATTGGACAGGGGAATCCGGGGAGCTGTTTTTT
NA	TRBJ2-1	NA	TRBV7-9	CATPPDRAPRNEQFF	TGTGCCACCCCCCCCGATCGGGCCCCGCGGAATGAGCAGTTCTTC
NA	TRBJ1-4	few	TRBV7-8	CASSLDGVYATNEKLFF	TGTGCCAGCAGCTTAGACGGGGTTTACGCAACTAATGAAAAACTGTTTTTT
TRBD1	TRBJ2-1	NA	TRBV11-2	CASSLLPGQGYEQFF	TGTGCCAGCAGCTTACTTCCGGGACAGGGGTATGAGCAGTTCTTC
NA	TRBJ2-7	few	TRBV5-1	CASSLGYPSYEQYF	TGCGCCAGCAGCTTAGGCTATCCTTCCTACGAGCAGTACTTC
NA	TRBJ2-4	few	TRBV20-1	CSARDFGTYIQYF	TGCAGTGCTAGAGATTTCGGAACGTACATTCAGTACTTC
TRBD1	TRBJ2-3	NA	TRBV5-1	CASSLGTGMGDTQYF	TGCGCCAGCAGCTTGGGGACAGGGATGGGCGATACGCAGTATTTT
NA	TRBJ2-2	few	TRBV20-1	CSARGTHLGAGELFF	TGCAGTGCTAGAGGAACCCACCTGGGGGCGGGGGAGCTGTTTTTT
TRBD1	TRBJ1-1	many	TRBV7-9	CASSPHRGEAFF	TGTGCCAGCAGTCCTCACAGGGGTGAAGCTTTCTTT
NA	TRBJ1-2	many	TRBV4-2	CASSRTSRDLPNYGYTF	TGTGCCAGCAGCCGGACTTCTCGGGACCTCCCTAACTATGGCTACACCTTC
NA	TRBJ2-3	NA	TRBV12-3/TRBV12-4	CASSSVEGTDTQYF	TGTGCCAGCAGTTCGGTAGAAGGTACAGATACGCAGTATTTT
NA	TRBJ2-3	few	TRBV5-1	CASSPSGPGTQYF	TGCGCCAGCAGCCCCAGCGGGCCGGGTACGCAGTATTTT
NA	TRBJ1-6	NA	TRBV20-1	CSARDPVLSSYNSPLHF	TGCAGTGCTAGAGATCCCGTGTTGAGCTCCTATAATTCACCCCTCCACTTT
NA	TRBJ2-3	many	TRBV12-3/TRBV12-4	CASSGTSSTDTQYF	TGTGCCAGCAGCGGGACTTCTAGCACAGATACGCAGTATTTT
NA	TRBJ1-2	many	TRBV20-1	CSAVDSFNYGYTF	TGCAGTGCCGTTGACTCCTTCAACTATGGCTACACCTTC
NA	TRBJ1-1	many	TRBV20-1	CSAHHLEIMNTEAFF	TGCAGTGCGCACCACCTAGAGATCATGAACACTGAAGCTTTCTTT
NA	TRBJ2-1	NA	TRBV24-1	CATSPGPYNEQFF	TGTGCCACCAGTCCAGGTCCCTACAATGAGCAGTTCTTC
TRBD1	TRBJ1-1	NA	TRBV7-9	CASSIRTGDDTEAFF	TGTGCCAGCAGCATCCGGACAGGGGATGACACTGAAGCTTTCTTT
TRBD2	TRBJ2-1	NA	TRBV20-1	CSARGGLVRAYNEQFF	TGCAGTGCTAGAGGAGGACTAGTTCGGGCTTACAATGAGCAGTTCTTC
TRBD2	TRBJ2-3	NA	TRBV20-1	CSAPIAGGDTQYF	TGCAGTGCCCCGATAGCGGGGGGGGATACGCAGTATTTT
TRBD2	TRBJ2-1	NA	TRBV6-2/TRBV6-3	CASSYLLAGGRDEQFF	TGTGCCAGCAGTTACCTTCTAGCGGGGGGGCGGGATGAGCAGTTCTTC
TRBD1	TRBJ2-6	few	TRBV12-3/TRBV12-4	CASTPRTGSGANVLTF	TGTGCCAGCACCCCTCGGACAGGGTCTGGGGCCAACGTCCTGACTTTC
NA	TRBJ1-2	many	TRBV12-3/TRBV12-4	CASSFGRRGYGYTF	TGTGCCAGCAGTTTCGGCAGGAGGGGCTATGGCTACACCTTC
TRBD1	TRBJ2-5	few	TRBV5-1	CASSSDRAETQYF	TGCGCCAGCAGCTCCGACAGGGCTGAGACCCAGTACTTC
TRBD2	TRBJ2-1	few	TRBV29-1	CSGSGGASHNEQFF	TGCAGCGGGAGCGGGGGGGCCTCCCACAATGAGCAGTTCTTC
TRBD1	TRBJ2-7	NA	TRBV2	CASSLGTGWYEQYF	TGTGCCAGCAGCCTAGGGACAGGGTGGTACGAGCAGTACTTC
TRBD2	TRBJ2-1	many	TRBV20-1	CSARGSGGPYNEQFF	TGCAGTGCTAGGGGTAGCGGGGGTCCCTACAATGAGCAGTTCTTC
NA	TRBJ1-1	few	TRBV10-3	CAITRSGAHNTEAFF	TGTGCCATCACCCGCTCGGGGGCGCATAACACTGAAGCTTTCTTT
TRBD1	TRBJ2-1	NA	TRBV5-1	CASFRDRSDNEQFF	TGCGCCAGCTTTCGGGACAGGTCCGACAATGAGCAGTTCTTC
TRBD1	TRBJ2-1	many	TRBV6-1	CASSVDRGPDEQFF	TGTGCCAGCAGTGTGGACAGGGGGCCTGATGAGCAGTTCTTC
TRBD2	TRBJ2-5	few	TRBV5-1	CASSLISGRGRETQYF	TGCGCCAGCAGCTTGATATCCGGGAGGGGCCGAGAGACCCAGTACTTC
NA	TRBJ1-1	many	TRBV4-3	CASSQGLSRGGTEAFF	TGCGCCAGCAGCCAAGGTTTAAGCAGGGGTGGAACTGAAGCTTTCTTT
NA	TRBJ1-1	many	TRBV20-1	CSAVRVDTEAFF	TGCAGTGCGGTTAGGGTGGACACTGAAGCTTTCTTT
NA	TRBJ2-1	NA	TRBV20-1	CSARDPGPNEQFF	TGCAGTGCTAGAGATCCGGGACCCAATGAGCAGTTCTTC
TRBD2	TRBJ2-1	NA	TRBV6-5	CASSSDVLAGYNEQFF	TGTGCCAGCAGTTCCGATGTCTTAGCGGGATACAATGAGCAGTTCTTC
TRBD2	TRBJ2-7	NA	TRBV27	CASSPLAGAPIPYEQYF	TGTGCCAGCAGTCCGTTAGCGGGGGCCCCAATCCCCTACGAGCAGTACTTC
TRBD1	TRBJ1-1	many	TRBV11-2	CASSLPGQGQAFF	TGTGCCAGCAGCCTTCCGGGACAGGGGCAAGCTTTCTTT
TRBD2	TRBJ2-2	NA	TRBV20-1	CSARDRILAGAGELFF	TGCAGTGCTAGAGACCGTATACTAGCGGGCGCCGGGGAGCTGTTTTTT
NA	TRBJ2-2	few	TRBV7-9	CASSLYRLDSNTGELFF	TGTGCCAGCAGCCTCTACCGTCTGGACTCGAACACCGGGGAGCTGTTTTTT
TRBD1	TRBJ2-7	NA	TRBV6-5	CASSSPGTGSSEQYF	TGTGCCAGCAGTTCGCCCGGGACAGGGAGCTCCGAGCAGTACTTC
NA	TRBJ1-2	few	TRBV20-1	CSADSYGYTF	TGCAGTGCTGACAGCTATGGCTACACCTTC
NA	TRBJ2-7	NA	TRBV3-1	CASSLPGISYEQYF	TGTGCCAGCAGCCTACCAGGGATCTCCTACGAGCAGTACTTC
NA	TRBJ2-1	many	TRBV10-3	CAISDLTVQFF	TGTGCCATCAGTGATCTCACGGTGCAGTTCTTC
NA	TRBJ1-2	many	TRBV6-5	CASSYSTGYGYTF	TGTGCCAGCAGTTACTCGACAGGATATGGCTACACCTTC
NA	TRBJ2-1	many	TRBV21-1	CASSVSDKSSYNEQFF	TGTGCCAGCAGCGTTTCGGACAAAAGCTCCTACAATGAGCAGTTCTTC
NA	TRBJ2-4	NA	TRBV9	CASSASTGSQGPKNIQYF	TGTGCCAGCAGCGCCTCAACAGGCTCACAAGGACCCAAAAACATTCAGTACTTC
NA	TRBJ2-7	many	TRBV20-1	CSARDLIGEQYF	TGCAGTGCTAGAGATTTGATCGGCGAGCAGTACTTC
NA	TRBJ2-3	few	TRBV12-3/TRBV12-4	CASSVLDTQYF	TGTGCCAGCAGTGTGCTGGATACGCAGTATTTT
NA	TRBJ1-1	few	TRBV5-1	CASSFGNRMNLNTEAFF	TGCGCCAGCAGCTTCGGCAACAGAATGAACTTGAACACTGAAGCTTTCTTT
TRBD1	TRBJ2-5	many	TRBV7-2	CASSFTGGETQYF	TGTGCCAGCAGCTTCACAGGGGGGGAGACCCAGTACTTC
NA	TRBJ2-5	NA	TRBV5-1	CASSFLGVGETQYF	TGCGCCAGCAGCTTCCTCGGGGTTGGTGAGACCCAGTACTTC
NA	TRBJ1-1	few	TRBV4-2	CASSQYLGTEAFF	TGTGCCAGCAGCCAATACCTAGGCACTGAAGCTTTCTTT
NA	TRBJ2-5	many	TRBV7-9	CASSLSGTPQETQYF	TGTGCCAGCAGCCTTAGCGGTACGCCCCAAGAGACCCAGTACTTC
NA	TRBJ2-5	many	TRBV7-6	CASSVDLKETQYF	TGTGCCAGCAGCGTGGACCTCAAAGAGACCCAGTACTTC
NA	TRBJ2-3	many	TRBV4-2	CASSQEGNGGSGTDTQYF	TGTGCCAGCAGCCAAGAAGGGAACGGAGGGTCTGGCACAGATACGCAGTATTTT
TRBD1	TRBJ2-7	few	TRBV20-1	CSSGGTGHYEQYF	TGCAGTTCAGGCGGGACAGGGCACTACGAGCAGTACTTC